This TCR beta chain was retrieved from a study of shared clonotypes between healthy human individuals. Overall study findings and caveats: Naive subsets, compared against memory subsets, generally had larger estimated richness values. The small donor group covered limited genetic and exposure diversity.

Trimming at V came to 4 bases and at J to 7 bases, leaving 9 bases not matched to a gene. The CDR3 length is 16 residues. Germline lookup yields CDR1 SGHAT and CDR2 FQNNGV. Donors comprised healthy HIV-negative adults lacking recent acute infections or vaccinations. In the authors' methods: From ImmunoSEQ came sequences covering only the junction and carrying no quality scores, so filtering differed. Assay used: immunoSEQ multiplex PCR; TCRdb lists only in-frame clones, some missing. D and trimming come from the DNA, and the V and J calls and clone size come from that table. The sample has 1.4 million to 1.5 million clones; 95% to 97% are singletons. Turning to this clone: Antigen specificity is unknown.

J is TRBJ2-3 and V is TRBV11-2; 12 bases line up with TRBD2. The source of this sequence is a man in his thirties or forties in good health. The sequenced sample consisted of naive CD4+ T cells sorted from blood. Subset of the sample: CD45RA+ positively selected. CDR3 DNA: TGTGCCAGCAGCTCGCCGACTAGCGGGAGACGTAATACGCAGTATTTT. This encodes CASSSPTSGRRNTQYF.